A selection of T cell receptor beta chains follows, all from one sample in a study of cytomegalovirus exposure and HLA in healthy donors. Sequencing was performed with immunoSEQ multiplex PCR; in TCRdb, only in-frame clones are kept and a portion is missing. This sample carries roughly 180,000 clones, around 76% of them seen once, and the ten largest clones take 2% to 2.5%. Sequenced material: PBMCs. Receptor source: a woman in her twenties or thirties in good health and CMV-seropositive. Both conserved end residues are part of each CDR3. Each record gives: J gene, CDR3 length, V gene, CDR3 protein.

>TRBJ1-2|16|TRBV2
CASSAGQGSLGYGYTF
>TRBJ1-5|14|TRBV19
CASSVNRASQPQHF
>TRBJ2-5|16|TRBV4-2
CASSQEGAGGQETQYF
>NA|15|TRBV6-6
CASSYGQASSYEQYF
>TRBJ1-2|15|TRBV7-9
CASSLLARGPYGYTF
>TRBJ1-2|11|TRBV25-1
CASPDCYGYTF
>TRBJ2-1|16|TRBV4-3
CASSQESRGAYNEQFF
>TRBJ2-5|12|TRBV18
CASSPNQETQYF
>TRBJ2-5|11|TRBV20-1
CSAAGRETQYF
>TRBJ2-2|15|TRBV28
CASSLPTGNTGELFF
>TRBJ2-5|14|TRBV7-9
CASSSWTGDETQYF